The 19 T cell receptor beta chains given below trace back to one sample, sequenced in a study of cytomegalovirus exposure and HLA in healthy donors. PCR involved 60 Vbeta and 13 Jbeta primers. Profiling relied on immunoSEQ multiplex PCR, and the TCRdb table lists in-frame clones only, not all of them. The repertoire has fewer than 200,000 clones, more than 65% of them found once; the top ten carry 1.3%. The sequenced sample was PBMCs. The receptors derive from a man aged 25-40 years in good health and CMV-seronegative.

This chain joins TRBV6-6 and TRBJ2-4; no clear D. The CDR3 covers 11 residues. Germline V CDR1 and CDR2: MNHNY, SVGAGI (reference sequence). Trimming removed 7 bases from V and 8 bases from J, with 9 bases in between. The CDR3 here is CASTAIDIQYF. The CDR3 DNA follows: TGTGCCAGCACCGCGATAGACATTCAGTACTTC.

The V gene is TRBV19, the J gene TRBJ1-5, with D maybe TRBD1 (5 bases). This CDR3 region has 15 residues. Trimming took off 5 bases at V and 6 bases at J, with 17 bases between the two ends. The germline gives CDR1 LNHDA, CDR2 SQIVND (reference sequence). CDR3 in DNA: TGTGCCAGTAGTGTGCTTGATGGGGCGCGTCAGCCCCAGCATTTT. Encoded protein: CASSVLDGARQPQHF.

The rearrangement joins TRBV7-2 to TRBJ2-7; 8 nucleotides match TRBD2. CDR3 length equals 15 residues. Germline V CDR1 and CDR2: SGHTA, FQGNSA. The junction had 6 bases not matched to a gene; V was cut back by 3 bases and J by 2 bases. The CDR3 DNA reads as TGTGCCAGCAGCTTGCAAAGCGGGAGTCCCTACGAGCAGTACTTC. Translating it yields CASSLQSGSPYEQYF.

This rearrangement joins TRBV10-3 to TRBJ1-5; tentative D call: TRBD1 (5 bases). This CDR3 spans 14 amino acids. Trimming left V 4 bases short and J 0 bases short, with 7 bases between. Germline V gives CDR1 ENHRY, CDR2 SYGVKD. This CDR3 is CAISVDSSNQPQHF. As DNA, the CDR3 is TGTGCCATCAGTGTCGACAGTAGCAATCAGCCCCAGCATTTT.

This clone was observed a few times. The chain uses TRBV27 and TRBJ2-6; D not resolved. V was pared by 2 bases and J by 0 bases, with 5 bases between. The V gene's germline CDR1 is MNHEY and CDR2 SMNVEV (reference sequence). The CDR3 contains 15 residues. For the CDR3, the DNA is TGTGCCAGCAGTTTAGTCCACTCTGGGGCCAACGTCCTGACTTTC. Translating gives CASSLVHSGANVLTF.

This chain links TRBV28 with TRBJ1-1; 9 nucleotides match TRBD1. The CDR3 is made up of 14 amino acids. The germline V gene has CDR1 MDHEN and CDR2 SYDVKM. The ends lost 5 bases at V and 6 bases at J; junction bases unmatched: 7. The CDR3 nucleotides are TGTGCCAGCAGTATCGGACAGGGGCCAGCTGAAGCTTTCTTT. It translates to CASSIGQGPAEAFF.

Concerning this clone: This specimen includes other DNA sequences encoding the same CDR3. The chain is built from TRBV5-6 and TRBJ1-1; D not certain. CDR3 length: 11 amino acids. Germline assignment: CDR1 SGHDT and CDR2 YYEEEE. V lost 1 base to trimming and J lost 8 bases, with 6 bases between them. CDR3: CASSLLREAFF. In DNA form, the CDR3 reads TGTGCCAGCAGCTTGTTGAGGGAAGCTTTCTTT.

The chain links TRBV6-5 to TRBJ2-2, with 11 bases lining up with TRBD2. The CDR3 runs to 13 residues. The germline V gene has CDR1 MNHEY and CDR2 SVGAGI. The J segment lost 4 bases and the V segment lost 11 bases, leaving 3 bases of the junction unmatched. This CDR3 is CACTSGGTGELFF. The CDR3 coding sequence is TGTGCCTGTACTAGCGGGGGCACCGGGGAGCTGTTTTTT.

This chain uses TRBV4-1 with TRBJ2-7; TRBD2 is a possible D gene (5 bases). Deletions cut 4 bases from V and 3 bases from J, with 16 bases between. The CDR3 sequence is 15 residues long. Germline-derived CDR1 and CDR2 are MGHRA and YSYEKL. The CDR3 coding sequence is TGCGCCAGCAGCCCCGCGGGTGCGGTTAACTACGAGCAGTACTTC. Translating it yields CASSPAGAVNYEQYF.

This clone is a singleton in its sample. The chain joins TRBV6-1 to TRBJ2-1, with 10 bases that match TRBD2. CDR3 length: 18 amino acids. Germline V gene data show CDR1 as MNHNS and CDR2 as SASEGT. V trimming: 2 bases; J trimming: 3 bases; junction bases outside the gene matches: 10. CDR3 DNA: TGTGCCAGCAGTGAACAGGGGCTAGCGGGGGACGTCTACAATGAGCAGTTCTTC. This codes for CASSEQGLAGDVYNEQFF.

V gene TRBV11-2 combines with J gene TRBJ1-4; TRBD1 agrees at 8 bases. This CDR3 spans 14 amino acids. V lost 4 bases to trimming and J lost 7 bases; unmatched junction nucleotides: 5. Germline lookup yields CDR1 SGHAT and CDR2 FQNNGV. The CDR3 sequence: CASSSRGPGEKLFF. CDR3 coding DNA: TGTGCCAGCAGCTCCAGGGGGCCAGGTGAAAAACTGTTTTTT.

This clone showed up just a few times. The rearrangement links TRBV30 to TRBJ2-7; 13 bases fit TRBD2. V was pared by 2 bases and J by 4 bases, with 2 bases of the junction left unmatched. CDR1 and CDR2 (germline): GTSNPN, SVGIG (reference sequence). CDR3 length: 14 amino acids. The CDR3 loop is CAWSPTSGGYEQYF. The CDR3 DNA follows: TGTGCCTGGAGTCCGACTAGCGGGGGGTACGAGCAGTACTTC.

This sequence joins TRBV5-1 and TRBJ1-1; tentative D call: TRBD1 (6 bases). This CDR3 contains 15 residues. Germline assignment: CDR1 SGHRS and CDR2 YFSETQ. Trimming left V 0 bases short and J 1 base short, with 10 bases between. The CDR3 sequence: CASSLGGQGNTEAFF. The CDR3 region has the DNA TGCGCCAGCAGCTTGGGGGGGCAGGGGAACACTGAAGCTTTCTTT.

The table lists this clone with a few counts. Here the CDR3 DNA reads TGTGCCAGTAGTACAGGGGGCTTTGTCACTGAAGCTTTCTTT. Protein sequence: CASSTGGFVTEAFF. The genes are TRBV19 and TRBJ1-1; the match to TRBD1 covers 8 bases. This CDR3 has 14 residues. Trimming removed 4 bases from V and 4 bases from J; junction bases left unmatched: 5. Germline CDR1 and CDR2: LNHDA and SQIVND (reference sequence). The entire variable domain, with the rest obtained from reference TRBV19 and TRBJ1-1, is as follows: DGGITQSPKYLFRKEGQNVTLSCEQNLNHDAMYWYRQDPGQGLRLIYYSQIVNDFQKGDIAEGYSVSREKKESFPLTVTSAQKNPTAFYLCASSTGGFVTEAFFGQGTRLTVV.

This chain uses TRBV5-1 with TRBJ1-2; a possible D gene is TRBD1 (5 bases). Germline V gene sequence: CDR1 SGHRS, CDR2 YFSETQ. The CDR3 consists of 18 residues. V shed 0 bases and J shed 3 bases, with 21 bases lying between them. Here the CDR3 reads CASSLEGIQKGYDYGYTF. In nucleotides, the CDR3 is TGCGCCAGCAGCTTGGAGGGGATCCAAAAAGGATACGACTATGGCTACACCTTC.

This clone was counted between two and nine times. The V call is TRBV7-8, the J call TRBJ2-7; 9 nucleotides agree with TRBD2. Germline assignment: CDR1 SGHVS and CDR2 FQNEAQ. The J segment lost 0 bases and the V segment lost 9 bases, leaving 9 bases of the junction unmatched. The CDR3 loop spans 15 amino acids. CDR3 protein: CASKSGTSTSYEQYF. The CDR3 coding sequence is TGTGCCAGTAAAAGTGGGACTAGCACCTCCTACGAGCAGTACTTC.

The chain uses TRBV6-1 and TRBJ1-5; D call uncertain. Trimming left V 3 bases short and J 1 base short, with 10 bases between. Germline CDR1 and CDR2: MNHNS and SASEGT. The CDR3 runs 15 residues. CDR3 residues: CASSEWAPSNQPQHF. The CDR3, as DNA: TGTGCCAGCAGTGAGTGGGCACCCAGCAATCAGCCCCAGCATTTT.

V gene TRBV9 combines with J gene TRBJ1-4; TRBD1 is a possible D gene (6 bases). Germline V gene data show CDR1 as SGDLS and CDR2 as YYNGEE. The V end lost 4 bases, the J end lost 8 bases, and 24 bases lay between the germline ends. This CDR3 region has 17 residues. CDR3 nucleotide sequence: TGTGCCAGCAGCAGACCCCGGGGAGGGGGAGACGAAGAAAAACTGTTTTTT. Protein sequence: CASSRPRGGGDEEKLFF.

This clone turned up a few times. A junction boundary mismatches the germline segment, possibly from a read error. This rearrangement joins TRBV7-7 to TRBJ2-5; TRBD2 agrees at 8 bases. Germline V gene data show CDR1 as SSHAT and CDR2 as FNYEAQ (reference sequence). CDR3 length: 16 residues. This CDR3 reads CASSLDGGGRGETQYF. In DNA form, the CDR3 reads TGTGCTAGCAGCTTAGACGGGGGGGGCCGAGGAGAGACCCAGTACTTC.